This TCR beta chain was identified during a study of shared clonotypes between healthy human individuals. Genomic DNA (from each subset) was split evenly across several immunoSEQ plates. Using immunoSEQ multiplex PCR, the repertoire was profiled, and TCRdb retains in-frame clones only, with some absent. The sample contains about 730,000 clones, roughly 72% of which appear only once. Broader study findings: The generation probabilities recorded for non-shared clonotypes fell below those of clonotypes shared by all four donors. Naive subsets generally had larger estimated richness than memory subsets.

On this clone: Its cognate antigen is unknown.

CD45RA-negative memory and CD45RA+ naive subsets were split from the CD4+ cells. Germline V gives CDR1 SNHLY, CDR2 FYNNEI. V lost 3 bases, J lost 1 base, and 9 bases stayed unmatched. The CDR3 contains 16 residues. This sequence was found in a woman in her twenties or thirties in good health. Sequenced: memory CD4+ T cells sorted from blood. Indicated subset: CD45RA-negative fraction. The chain couples TRBV2 to TRBJ2-7; 7 nucleotides agree with TRBD2. The CDR3 coding sequence is TGTGCCAGCAGTGAGATGGTGTCTAGCGGTTCCTACGAGCAGTACTTC. It codes for CASSEMVSSGSYEQYF.